A single T cell receptor beta chain is shown here with its context. Its antigen is currently unknown. The TCR library protocol was used to attach unique molecular identifiers. These identifiers were attached to individual cDNA molecules. TCRdb re-called the 5' RACE reads with MiXCR, one entry per CDR3 protein. The sample lists roughly 77,000 distinct CDR3 sequences, 12% occurring once. This entry is derived from a study of early T cells in non-severe SARS-CoV-2 infection. Study details: Bulk RNA taken from unsorted whole blood was sequenced, leaving chains unpaired. Findings of the study overall: VDJdb-based annotation leaned toward anti-spike CD8 responses and missed private and CD4 specificities.

This CDR3 region has 16 residues. V was pared by 0 bases and J by 0 bases, with 12 bases between. Germline-derived CDR1 and CDR2 are SGHDT and YYEEEE. Sequenced: whole blood. The source of this sequence is an adult who was a healthcare worker with PCR-confirmed SARS-CoV-2 infection or an uninfected control (not recorded which). V gene TRBV5-6 combines with J gene TRBJ1-1, with D uncertain. The CDR3: CASSLGTGTMNTEAFF. In DNA, the CDR3 is TGTGCCAGCAGCTTGGGTACGGGTACCATGAACACTGAAGCTTTCTTT.